The sequence of this T cell receptor (beta chain) was determined in a study of CD8+ T cells in alopecia areata. RNA extraction was followed by reverse transcription into cDNA, which acted as the sequencing template. The method was immunoSEQ multiplex PCR; TCRdb's version includes in-frame clones alone and lacks a portion of them. This sample has more than 150,000 clones, with 40% to 65% found just once. This clone was picked up a small number of times. Its antigen is not identified. The sample holds other DNA sequences that translate to the same CDR3. This CDR3 spans 9 amino acids. Trimming left V 4 bases short and J 3 bases short, with 0 bases between. Germline CDR1 DFQATT, CDR2 SNEGSKA (reference sequence). Study-level results: For patients receiving tofacitinib, scalp clonality and expanded CD8+ clones among the top 100 significantly decreased.

Treatment indicated: oral pan-JAK inhibitor, 5-10 mg twice daily. The specimen was CD8+ T cells sorted from blood, collected around week 54, from a patient treated with tofacitinib. V and J are TRBV20-1 and TRBJ1-2; no clear D. The source is a human donor with alopecia areata. The CDR3 region has the DNA TGCAGTGCTAACTATGGCTACACCTTC. Protein product: CSANYGYTF.